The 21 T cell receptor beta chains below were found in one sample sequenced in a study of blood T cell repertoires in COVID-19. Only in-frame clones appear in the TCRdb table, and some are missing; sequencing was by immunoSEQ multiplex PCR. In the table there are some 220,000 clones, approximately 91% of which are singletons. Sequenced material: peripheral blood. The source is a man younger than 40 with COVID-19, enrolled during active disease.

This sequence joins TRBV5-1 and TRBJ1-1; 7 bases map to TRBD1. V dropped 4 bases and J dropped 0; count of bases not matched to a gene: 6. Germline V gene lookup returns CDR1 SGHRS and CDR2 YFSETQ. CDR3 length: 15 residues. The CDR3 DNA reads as TGCGCCAGCAGCCCGCAGGGGGACATGAACACTGAAGCTTTCTTT. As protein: CASSPQGDMNTEAFF. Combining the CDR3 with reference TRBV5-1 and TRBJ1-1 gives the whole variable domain KAGVTQTPRYLIKTRGQQVTLSCSPISGHRSVSWYQQTPGQGLQFLFEYFSETQRNKGNFPGRFSGRQFSNSRSEMNVSTLELGDSALYLCASSPQGDMNTEAFFGQGTRLTVV.

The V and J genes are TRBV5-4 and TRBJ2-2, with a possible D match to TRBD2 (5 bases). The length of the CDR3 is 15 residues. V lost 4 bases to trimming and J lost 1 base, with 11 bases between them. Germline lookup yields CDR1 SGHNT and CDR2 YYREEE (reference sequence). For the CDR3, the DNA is TGTGCCAGCAGCCCAGCGGCAGAGAACACCGGGGAGCTGTTTTTT. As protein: CASSPAAENTGELFF.

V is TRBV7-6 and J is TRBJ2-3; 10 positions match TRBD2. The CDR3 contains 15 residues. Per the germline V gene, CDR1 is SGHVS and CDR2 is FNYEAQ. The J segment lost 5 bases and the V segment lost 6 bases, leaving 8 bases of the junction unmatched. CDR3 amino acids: CASSSSGGAEDTQYF. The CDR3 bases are TGTGCCAGCAGTTCAAGCGGGGGGGCCGAAGATACGCAGTATTTT.

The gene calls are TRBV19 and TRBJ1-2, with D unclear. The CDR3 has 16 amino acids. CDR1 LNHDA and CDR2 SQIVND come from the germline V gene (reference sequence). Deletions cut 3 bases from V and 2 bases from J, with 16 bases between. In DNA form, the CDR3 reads TGTGCCAGTAGTATTAGGTGGAGCTCAACCAACTATGGCTACACCTTC. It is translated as CASSIRWSSTNYGYTF.

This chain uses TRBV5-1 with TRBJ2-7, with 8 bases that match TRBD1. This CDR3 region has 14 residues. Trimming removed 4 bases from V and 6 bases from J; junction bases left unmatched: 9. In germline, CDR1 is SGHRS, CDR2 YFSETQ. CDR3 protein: CASSAGQGSVEQYF. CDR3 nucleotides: TGCGCCAGCAGCGCCGGACAGGGTTCGGTCGAGCAGTACTTC.

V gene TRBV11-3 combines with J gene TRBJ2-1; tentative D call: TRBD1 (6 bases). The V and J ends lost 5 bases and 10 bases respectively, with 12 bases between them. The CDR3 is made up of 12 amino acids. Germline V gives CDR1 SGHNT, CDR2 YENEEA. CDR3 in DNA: TGTGCCAGCAGCCGGAACAGGGCCGAGCAGTTCTTC. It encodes CASSRNRAEQFF.

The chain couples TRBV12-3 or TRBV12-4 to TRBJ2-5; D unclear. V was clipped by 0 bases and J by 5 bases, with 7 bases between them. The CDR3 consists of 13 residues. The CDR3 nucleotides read TGTGCCAGCAGTTTAGCGCGCGGCGAGACCCAGTACTTC. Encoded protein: CASSLARGETQYF.

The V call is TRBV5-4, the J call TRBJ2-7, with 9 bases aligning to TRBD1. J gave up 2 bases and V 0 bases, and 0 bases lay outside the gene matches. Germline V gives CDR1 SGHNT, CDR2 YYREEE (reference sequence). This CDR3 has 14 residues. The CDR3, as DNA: TGTGCCAGCAGCTTGGGACAGGGGGCCTACGAGCAGTACTTC. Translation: CASSLGQGAYEQYF. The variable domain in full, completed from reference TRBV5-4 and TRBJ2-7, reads ETGVTQSPTHLIKTRGQQVTLRCSSQSGHNTVSWYQQALGQGPQFIFQYYREEENGRGNFPPRFSGLQFPNYSSELNVNALELDDSALYLCASSLGQGAYEQYFGPGTRLTVT.

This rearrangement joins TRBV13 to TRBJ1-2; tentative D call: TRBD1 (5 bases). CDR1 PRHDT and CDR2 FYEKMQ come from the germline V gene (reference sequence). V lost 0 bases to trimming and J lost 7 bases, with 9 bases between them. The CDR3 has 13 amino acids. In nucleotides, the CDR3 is TGTGCCAGCAGCTTAGGCAGGGACTCTGGCTACACCTTC. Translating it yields CASSLGRDSGYTF. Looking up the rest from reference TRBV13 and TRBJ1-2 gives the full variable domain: AAGVIQSPRHLIKEKRETATLKCYPIPRHDTVYWYQQGPGQDPQFLISFYEKMQSDKGSIPDRFSAQQFSDYHSELNMSSLELGDSALYFCASSLGRDSGYTFGSGTRLTVV.

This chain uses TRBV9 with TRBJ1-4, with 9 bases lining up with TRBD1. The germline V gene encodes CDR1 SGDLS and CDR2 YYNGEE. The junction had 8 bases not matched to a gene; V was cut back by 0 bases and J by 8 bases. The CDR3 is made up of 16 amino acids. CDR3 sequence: CASSVGPGQGSEKLFF. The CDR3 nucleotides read TGTGCCAGCAGCGTAGGACCGGGACAGGGTTCGGAAAAACTGTTTTTT.

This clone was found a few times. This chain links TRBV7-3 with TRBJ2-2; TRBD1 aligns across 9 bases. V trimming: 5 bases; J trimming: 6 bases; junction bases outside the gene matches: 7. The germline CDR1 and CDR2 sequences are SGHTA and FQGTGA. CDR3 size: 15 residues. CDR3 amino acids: CASSPTGGSAGELFF. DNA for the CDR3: TGTGCCAGCAGCCCAACAGGGGGCAGCGCCGGGGAGCTGTTTTTT.

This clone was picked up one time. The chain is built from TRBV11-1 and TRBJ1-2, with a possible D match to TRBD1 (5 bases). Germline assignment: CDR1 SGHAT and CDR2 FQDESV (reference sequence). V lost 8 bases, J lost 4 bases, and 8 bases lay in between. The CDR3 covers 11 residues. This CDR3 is CASGAGYGYTF. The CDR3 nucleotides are TGTGCCAGCGGGGCCGGCTATGGCTACACCTTC. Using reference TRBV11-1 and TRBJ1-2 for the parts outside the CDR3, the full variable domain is EAEVAQSPRYKITEKSQAVAFWCDPISGHATLYWYRQILGQGPELLVQFQDESVVDDSQLPKDRFSAERLKGVDSTLKIQPAELGDSAMYLCASGAGYGYTFGSGTRLTVV.

The CDR3 nucleotides are TGCAGCGTTCAGTCTAGGTGGATGAACACTGAAGCTTTCTTT. Its protein is CSVQSRWMNTEAFF. V and J are TRBV29-1 and TRBJ1-1; D is ambiguous. Germline V gives CDR1 SQVTM, CDR2 ANQGSEA. The ends were cut back, 5 bases at V and 0 bases at J, with 13 bases in the middle. This CDR3 spans 14 amino acids. Drawing the rest from reference TRBV29-1 and TRBJ1-1, the complete variable domain is SAVISQKPSRDICQRGTSLTIQCQVDSQVTMMFWYRQQPGQSLTLIATANQGSEATYESGFVIDKFPISRPNLTFSTLTVSNMSPEDSSIYLCSVQSRWMNTEAFFGQGTRLTVV.

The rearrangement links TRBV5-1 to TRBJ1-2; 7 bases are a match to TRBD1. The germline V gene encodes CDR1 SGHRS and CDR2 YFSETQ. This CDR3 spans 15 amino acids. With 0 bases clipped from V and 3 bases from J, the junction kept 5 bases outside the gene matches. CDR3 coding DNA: TGCGCCAGCAGCTTGGAGGGGGCGGGCGACTATGGCTACACCTTC. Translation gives CASSLEGAGDYGYTF. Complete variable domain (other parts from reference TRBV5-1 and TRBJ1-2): KAGVTQTPRYLIKTRGQQVTLSCSPISGHRSVSWYQQTPGQGLQFLFEYFSETQRNKGNFPGRFSGRQFSNSRSEMNVSTLELGDSALYLCASSLEGAGDYGYTFGSGTRLTVV.

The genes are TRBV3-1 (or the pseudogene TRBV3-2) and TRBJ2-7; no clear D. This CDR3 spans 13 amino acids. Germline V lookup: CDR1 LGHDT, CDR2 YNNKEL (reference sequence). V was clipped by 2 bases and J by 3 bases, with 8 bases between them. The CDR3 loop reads CASSQNMVYEQYF. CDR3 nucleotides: TGTGCCAGCAGCCAAAACATGGTCTACGAGCAGTACTTC.

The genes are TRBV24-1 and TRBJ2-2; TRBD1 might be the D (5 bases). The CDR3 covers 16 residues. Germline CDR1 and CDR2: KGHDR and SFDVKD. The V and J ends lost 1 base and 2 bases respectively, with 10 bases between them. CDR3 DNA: TGTGCCACCAGTGATTTCGGCAGGGTCAACACCGGGGAGCTGTTTTTT. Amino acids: CATSDFGRVNTGELFF.

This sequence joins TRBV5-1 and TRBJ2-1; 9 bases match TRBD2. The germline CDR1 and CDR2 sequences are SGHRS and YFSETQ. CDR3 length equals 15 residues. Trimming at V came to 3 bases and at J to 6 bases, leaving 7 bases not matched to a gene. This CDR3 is CASSSAGGQSNEQFF. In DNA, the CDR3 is TGCGCCAGCAGCTCCGCGGGGGGGCAGAGCAATGAGCAGTTCTTC.

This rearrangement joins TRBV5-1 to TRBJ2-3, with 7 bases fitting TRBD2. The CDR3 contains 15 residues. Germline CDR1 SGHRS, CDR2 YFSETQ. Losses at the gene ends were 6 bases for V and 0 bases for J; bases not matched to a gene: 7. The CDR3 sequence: CASTPTAGSTDTQYF. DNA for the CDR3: TGCGCCAGCACCCCCACAGCGGGAAGCACAGATACGCAGTATTTT.

DNA for the CDR3: TGTGCCATCAGTGGGGACAGGGGGGGGACTGAAGCTTTCTTT. Translated: CAISGDRGGTEAFF. V gene TRBV10-3 combines with J gene TRBJ1-1; TRBD1 agrees at 11 bases. J was trimmed by 5 bases and V by 4 bases; bases with no gene match: 3. The CDR3 is 14 amino acids. CDR1 is ENHRY, CDR2 SYGVKD, per germline.

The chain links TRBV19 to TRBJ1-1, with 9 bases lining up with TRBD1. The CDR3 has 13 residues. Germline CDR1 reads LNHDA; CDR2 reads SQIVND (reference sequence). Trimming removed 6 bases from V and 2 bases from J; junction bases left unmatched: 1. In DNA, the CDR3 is TGTGCCAGTAGGGACAGGGGTAACACTGAAGCTTTCTTT. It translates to CASRDRGNTEAFF.

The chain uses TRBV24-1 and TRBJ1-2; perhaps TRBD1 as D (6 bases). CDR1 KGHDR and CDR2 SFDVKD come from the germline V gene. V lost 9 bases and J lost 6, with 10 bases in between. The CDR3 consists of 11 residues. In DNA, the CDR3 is TGTGCCACCTGGACAGCGGATGGCTACACCTTC. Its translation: CATWTADGYTF.